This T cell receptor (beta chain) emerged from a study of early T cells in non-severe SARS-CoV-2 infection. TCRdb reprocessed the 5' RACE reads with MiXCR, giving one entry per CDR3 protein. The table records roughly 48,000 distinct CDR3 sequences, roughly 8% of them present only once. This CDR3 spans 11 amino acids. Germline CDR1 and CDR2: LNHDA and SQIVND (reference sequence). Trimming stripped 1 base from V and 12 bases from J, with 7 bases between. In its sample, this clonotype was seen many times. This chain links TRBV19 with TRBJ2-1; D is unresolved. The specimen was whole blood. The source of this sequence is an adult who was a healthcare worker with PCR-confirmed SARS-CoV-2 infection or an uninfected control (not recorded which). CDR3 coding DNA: TGTGCCAGTAGTATAGGGCAACGGCAGTTCTTC. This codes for CASSIGQRQFF.